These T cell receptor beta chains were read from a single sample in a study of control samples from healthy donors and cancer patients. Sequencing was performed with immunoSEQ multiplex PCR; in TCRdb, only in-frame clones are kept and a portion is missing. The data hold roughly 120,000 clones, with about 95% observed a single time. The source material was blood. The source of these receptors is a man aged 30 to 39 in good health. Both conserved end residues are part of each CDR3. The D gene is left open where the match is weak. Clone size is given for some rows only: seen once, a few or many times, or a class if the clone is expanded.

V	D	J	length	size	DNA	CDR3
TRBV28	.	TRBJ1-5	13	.	TGTGCCAGCAGCCGCAGGCTCAGCCAGCCCCAGCATTTT	CASSRRLSQPQHF
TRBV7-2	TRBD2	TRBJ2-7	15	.	TGTGCCAGCAGCTTAGGTGCAGGGAGGGCCTACGAGCAGTACTTC	CASSLGAGRAYEQYF
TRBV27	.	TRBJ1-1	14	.	TGTGCCAGCAGTTTACGCGGACCGAACACTGAAGCTTTCTTT	CASSLRGPNTEAFF
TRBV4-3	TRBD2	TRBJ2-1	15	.	TGCGCCAGCAGCCAGAGCGGGGTGTCCTACAATGAGCAGTTCTTC	CASSQSGVSYNEQFF
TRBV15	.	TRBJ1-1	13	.	TGTGCCACCACGGGGGTTCGGGGGTCTGAAGCTTTCTTT	CATTGVRGSEAFF
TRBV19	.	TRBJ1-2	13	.	TGTGCCAGTAGTATGTCCAGCTTCTATGGCTACACCTTC	CASSMSSFYGYTF
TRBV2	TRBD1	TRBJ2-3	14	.	TGTGCCAGCAGTGACAGGGGGCGCGAGGATACGCAGTATTTT	CASSDRGREDTQYF
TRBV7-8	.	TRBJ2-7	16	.	TGTGCCAGCAGCTTAGCCATTCGGGACGGAGCCTACGAGCAGTACTTC	CASSLAIRDGAYEQYF
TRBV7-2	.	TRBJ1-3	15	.	TGTGCCAGCAGCTTAGGGTTGGGTGGTGGAAACACCATATATTTT	CASSLGLGGGNTIYF
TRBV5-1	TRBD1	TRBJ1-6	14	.	TGCGCCAGCAGCGTGACAGGGTCAGGAGGATCCCTCCACTTT	CASSVTGSGGSLHF
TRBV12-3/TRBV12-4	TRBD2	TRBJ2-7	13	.	TGTGCCAGCAGGCGGGGGGCGATCTACGAGCAGTACTTC	CASRRGAIYEQYF
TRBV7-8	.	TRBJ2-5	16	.	TGTGCCAGCACCCTTAACGGGATCCTAAGCCAAGAGACCCAGTACTTC	CASTLNGILSQETQYF
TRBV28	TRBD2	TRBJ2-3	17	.	TGTGCCAGCAGTAGACTAGCGGGGGGTCTAAACACAGATACGCAGTATTTT	CASSRLAGGLNTDTQYF
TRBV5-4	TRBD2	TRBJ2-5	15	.	TGTGCCAGCAGTACACCGGGACTAGAGACGGAGACCCAGTACTTC	CASSTPGLETETQYF
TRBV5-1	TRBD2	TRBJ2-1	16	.	TGCGCCAGCAGCGGAGGGACTAGCGGGGGTGGAAATGAGCAGTTCTTC	CASSGGTSGGGNEQFF
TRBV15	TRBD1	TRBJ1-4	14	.	TGTGCCACCAGCAGTACAGGGGGCGGTGAAAAACTGTTTTTT	CATSSTGGGEKLFF
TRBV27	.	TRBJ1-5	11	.	TGTGCCGTAGGGGCTTATCAGCCCCAGCATTTT	CAVGAYQPQHF
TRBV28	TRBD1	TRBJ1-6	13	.	TGTGCCAGCGGGCAGGGGGGCTATTCACCCCTCCACTTT	CASGQGGYSPLHF
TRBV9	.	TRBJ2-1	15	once	TGTGCCAGCAGCGTGGGGCGAAGGGGGTACAATGAGCAGTTCTTC	CASSVGRRGYNEQFF
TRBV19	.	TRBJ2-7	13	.	TGTGCCAGTAGGCCGGGGGTTCGGGGCGAGCAGTACTTC	CASRPGVRGEQYF
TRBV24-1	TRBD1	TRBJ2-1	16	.	TGTGCCACCAGTGATTTCAGGGGGTGGACCAACAATGAGCAGTTCTTC	CATSDFRGWTNNEQFF
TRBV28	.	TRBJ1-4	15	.	TGTGCCAGCAGTTTAATCCTGGAATTTGGTGAAAAACTGTTTTTT	CASSLILEFGEKLFF
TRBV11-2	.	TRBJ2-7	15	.	TGTGCCAGCAGACGGGGGAGGGGGAGGTCCTACGAGCAGTACTTC	CASRRGRGRSYEQYF
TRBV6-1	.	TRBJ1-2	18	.	TGTGCCAGCAGTGAAGCGTGGTTATGGGGCGGGTCTAACTATGGCTACACCTTC	CASSEAWLWGGSNYGYTF
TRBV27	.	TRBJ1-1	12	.	TGTGCCAGCAGTTCGAGGGGAACTGAAGCTTTCTTT	CASSSRGTEAFF
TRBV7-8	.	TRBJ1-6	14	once	TGTGCCAGCAGCTTACAGGGCATCAATTCACCCCTCCACTTT	CASSLQGINSPLHF